This TCR beta chain was captured in a study of blood T cell repertoires in COVID-19. Sequencing was performed with immunoSEQ multiplex PCR; in TCRdb, only in-frame clones are kept and a portion is missing. The table has about 400,000 clones, just under 90% seen once. This receptor was identified in a woman in her twenties or thirties who had recovered from COVID-19. The specimen sequenced was PBMCs or T cells enriched from blood (not recorded which).

CDR3 sequence reads: CASSLWRPKNYGYTF. In DNA form, the CDR3 reads TGTGCCAGCAGTTTGTGGAGACCTAAGAACTATGGCTACACCTTC. The V and J genes are TRBV28 and TRBJ1-2, with no clear D. The CDR3 contains 15 residues. Trimming left V 3 bases short and J 2 bases short, with 13 bases between. Germline CDR1 and CDR2: MDHEN and SYDVKM.